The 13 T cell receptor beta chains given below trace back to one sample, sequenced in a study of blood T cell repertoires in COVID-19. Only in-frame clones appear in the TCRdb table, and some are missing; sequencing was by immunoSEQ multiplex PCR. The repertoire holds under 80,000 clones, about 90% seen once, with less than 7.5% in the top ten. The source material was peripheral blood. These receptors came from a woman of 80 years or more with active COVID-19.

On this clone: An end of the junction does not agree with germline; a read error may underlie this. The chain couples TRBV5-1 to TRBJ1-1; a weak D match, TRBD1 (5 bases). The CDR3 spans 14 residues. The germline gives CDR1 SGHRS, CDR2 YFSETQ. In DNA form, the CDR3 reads TGCGCCAGCACCTTGAGTCAGGGACTCACTGAAGCTTTCTTT. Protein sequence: CASTLSQGLTEAFF. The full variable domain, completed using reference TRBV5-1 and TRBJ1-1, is KAGVTQTPRYLIKTRGQQVTLSCSPISGHRSVSWYQQTPGQGLQFLFEYFSETQRNKGNFPGRFSGRQFSNSRSEMNVSTLELGDSALYLCASTLSQGLTEAFFGQGTRLTVV.

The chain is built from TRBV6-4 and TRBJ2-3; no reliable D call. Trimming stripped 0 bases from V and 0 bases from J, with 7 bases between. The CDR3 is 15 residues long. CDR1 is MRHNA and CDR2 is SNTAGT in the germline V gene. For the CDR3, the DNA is TGTGCCAGCAGTGACTCACCTATGAGCACAGATACGCAGTATTTT. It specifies CASSDSPMSTDTQYF.

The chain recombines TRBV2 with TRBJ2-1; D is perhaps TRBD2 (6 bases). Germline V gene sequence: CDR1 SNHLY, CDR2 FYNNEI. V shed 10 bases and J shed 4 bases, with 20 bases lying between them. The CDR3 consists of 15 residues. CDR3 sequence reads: CAIDSRGERYNEQFF. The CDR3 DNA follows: TGTGCCATAGATAGCCGCGGGGAGAGGTACAATGAGCAGTTCTTC. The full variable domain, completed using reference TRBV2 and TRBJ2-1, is EPEVTQTPSHQVTQMGQEVILRCVPISNHLYFYWYRQILGQKVEFLVSFYNNEISEKSEIFDDQFSVERPDGSNFTLKIRSTKLEDSAMYFCAIDSRGERYNEQFFGPGTRLTVL.

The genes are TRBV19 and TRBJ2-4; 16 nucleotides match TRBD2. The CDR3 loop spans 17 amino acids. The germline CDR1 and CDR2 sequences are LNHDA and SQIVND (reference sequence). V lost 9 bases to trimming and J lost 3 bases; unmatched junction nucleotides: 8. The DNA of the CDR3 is TGTGCCAGGGGGACTAGCGGGAGGGCCGATGACAAAAACATTCAGTACTTC. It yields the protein CARGTSGRADDKNIQYF.

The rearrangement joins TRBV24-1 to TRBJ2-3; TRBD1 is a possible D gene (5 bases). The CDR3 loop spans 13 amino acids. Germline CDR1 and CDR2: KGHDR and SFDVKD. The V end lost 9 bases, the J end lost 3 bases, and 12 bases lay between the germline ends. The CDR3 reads CATSNRQTDTQYF. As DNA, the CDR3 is TGTGCCACCTCAAACCGACAGACAGATACGCAGTATTTT.

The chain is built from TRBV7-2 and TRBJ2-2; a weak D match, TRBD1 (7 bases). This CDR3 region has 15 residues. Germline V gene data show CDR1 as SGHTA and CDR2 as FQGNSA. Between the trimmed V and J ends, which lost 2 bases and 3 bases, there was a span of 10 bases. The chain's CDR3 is CASSLIRGDTGELFF. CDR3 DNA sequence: TGTGCCAGCAGCTTAATCAGGGGGGACACCGGGGAGCTGTTTTTT.

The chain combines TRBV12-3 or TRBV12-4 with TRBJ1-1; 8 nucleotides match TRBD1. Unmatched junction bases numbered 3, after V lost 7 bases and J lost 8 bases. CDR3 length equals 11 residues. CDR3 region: CASTRTGEAFF. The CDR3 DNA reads TGTGCCAGCACTAGGACAGGGGAAGCTTTCTTT.

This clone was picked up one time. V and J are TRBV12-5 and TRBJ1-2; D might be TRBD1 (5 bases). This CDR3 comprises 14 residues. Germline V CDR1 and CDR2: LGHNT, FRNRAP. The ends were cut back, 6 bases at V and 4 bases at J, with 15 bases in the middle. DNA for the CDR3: TGTGCTAGTGGACCACAGGCGGGGGTCTATGGCTACACCTTC. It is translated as CASGPQAGVYGYTF.

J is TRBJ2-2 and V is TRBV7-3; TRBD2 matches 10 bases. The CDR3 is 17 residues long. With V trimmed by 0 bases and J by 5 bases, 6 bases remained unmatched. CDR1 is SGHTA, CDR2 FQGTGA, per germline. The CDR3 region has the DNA TGTGCCAGCAGCTTAACCCGCCTAGCGGGAGATACCGGGGAGCTGTTTTTT. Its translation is CASSLTRLAGDTGELFF.

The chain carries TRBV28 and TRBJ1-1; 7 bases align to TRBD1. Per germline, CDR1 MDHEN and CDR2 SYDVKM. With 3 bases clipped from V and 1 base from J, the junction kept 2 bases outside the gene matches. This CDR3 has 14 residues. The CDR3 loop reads CASSFGDRNTEAFF. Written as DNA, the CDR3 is TGTGCCAGCAGTTTTGGGGACAGGAACACTGAAGCTTTCTTT. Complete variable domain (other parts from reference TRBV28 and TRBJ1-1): DVKVTQSSRYLVKRTGEKVFLECVQDMDHENMFWYRQDPGLGLRLIYFSYDVKMKEKGDIPEGYSVSREKKERFSLILESASTNQTSMYLCASSFGDRNTEAFFGQGTRLTVV.

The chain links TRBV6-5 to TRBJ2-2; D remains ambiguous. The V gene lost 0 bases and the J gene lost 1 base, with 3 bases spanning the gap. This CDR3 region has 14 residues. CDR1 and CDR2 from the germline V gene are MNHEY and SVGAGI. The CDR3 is CASSYSRNTGELFF. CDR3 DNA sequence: TGTGCCAGCAGTTACTCCAGGAACACCGGGGAGCTGTTTTTT.

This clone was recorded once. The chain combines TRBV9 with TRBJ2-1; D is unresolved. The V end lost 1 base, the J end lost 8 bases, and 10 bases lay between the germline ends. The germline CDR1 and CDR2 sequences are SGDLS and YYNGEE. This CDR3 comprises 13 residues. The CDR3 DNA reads TGTGCCAGCAGCGTAAACGGTTTGGATGAGCAGTTCTTC. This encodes CASSVNGLDEQFF.

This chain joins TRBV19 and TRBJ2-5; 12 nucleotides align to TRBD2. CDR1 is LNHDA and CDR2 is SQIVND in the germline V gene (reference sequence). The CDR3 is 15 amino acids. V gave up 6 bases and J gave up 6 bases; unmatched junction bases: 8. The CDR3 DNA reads TGTGCCAGTAGGCCGACTAGCGGGAGCGAGAAGACCCAGTACTTC. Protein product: CASRPTSGSEKTQYF.